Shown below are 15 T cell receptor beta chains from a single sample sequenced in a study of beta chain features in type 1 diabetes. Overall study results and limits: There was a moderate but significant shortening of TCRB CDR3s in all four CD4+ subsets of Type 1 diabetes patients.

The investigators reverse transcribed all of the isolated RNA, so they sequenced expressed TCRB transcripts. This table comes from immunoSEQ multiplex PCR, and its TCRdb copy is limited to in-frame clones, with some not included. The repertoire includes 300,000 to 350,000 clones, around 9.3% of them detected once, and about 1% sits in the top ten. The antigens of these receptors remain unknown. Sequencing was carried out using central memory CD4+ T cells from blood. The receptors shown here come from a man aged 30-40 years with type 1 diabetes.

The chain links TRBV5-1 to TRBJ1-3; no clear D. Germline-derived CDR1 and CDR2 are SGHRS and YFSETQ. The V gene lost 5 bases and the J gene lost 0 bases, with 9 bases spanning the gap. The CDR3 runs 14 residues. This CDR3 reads CASRRDLSGNTIYF. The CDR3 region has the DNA TGCGCCAGCAGGAGGGATCTCTCTGGAAACACCATATATTTT.

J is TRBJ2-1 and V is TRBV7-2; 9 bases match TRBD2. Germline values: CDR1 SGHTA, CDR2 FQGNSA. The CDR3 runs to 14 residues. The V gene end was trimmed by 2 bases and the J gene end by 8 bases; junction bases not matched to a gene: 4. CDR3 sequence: CASSLQRGEYEQFF. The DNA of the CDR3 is TGTGCCAGCAGCTTACAGCGGGGGGAATATGAGCAGTTCTTC.

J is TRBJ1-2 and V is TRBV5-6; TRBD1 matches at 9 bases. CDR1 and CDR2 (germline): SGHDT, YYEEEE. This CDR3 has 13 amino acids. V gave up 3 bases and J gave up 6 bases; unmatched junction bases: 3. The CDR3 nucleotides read TGTGCCAGCAGCTGGGACAGGGTTCATGGCTACACCTTC. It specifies CASSWDRVHGYTF.

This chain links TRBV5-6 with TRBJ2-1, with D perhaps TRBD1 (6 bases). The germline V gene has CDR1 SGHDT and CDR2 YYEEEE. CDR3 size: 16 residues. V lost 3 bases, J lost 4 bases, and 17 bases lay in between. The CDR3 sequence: CASSSGQLNTYNEQFF. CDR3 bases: TGTGCCAGCAGCTCCGGACAGCTAAATACTTACAATGAGCAGTTCTTC. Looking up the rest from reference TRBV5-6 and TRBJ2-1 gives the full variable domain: DAGVTQSPTHLIKTRGQQVTLRCSPKSGHDTVSWYQQALGQGPQFIFQYYEEEERQRGNFPDRFSGHQFPNYSSELNVNALLLGDSALYLCASSSGQLNTYNEQFFGPGTRLTVL.

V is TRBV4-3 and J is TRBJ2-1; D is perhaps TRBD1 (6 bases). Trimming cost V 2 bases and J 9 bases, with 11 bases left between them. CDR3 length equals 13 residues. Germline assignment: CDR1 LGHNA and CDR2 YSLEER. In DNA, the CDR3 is TGCGCCAGCAGCCAACTCAGGGGAACTGAGCAGTTCTTC. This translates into CASSQLRGTEQFF.

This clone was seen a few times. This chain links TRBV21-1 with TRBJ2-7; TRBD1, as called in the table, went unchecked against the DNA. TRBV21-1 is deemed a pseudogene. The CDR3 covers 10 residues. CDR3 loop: CATPVYEQYF. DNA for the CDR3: TGTGCCACCCCAGTTTACGAGCAGTACTTC.

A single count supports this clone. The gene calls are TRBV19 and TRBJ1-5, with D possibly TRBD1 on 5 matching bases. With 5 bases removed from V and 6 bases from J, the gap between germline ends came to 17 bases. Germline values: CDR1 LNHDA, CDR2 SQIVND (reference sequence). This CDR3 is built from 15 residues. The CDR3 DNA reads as TGTGCCAGTAGTCTGTCGGCACAGGACGGTCAGCCCCAGCATTTT. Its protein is CASSLSAQDGQPQHF. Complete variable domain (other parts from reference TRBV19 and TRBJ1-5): DGGITQSPKYLFRKEGQNVTLSCEQNLNHDAMYWYRQDPGQGLRLIYYSQIVNDFQKGDIAEGYSVSREKKESFPLTVTSAQKNPTAFYLCASSLSAQDGQPQHFGDGTRLSIL.

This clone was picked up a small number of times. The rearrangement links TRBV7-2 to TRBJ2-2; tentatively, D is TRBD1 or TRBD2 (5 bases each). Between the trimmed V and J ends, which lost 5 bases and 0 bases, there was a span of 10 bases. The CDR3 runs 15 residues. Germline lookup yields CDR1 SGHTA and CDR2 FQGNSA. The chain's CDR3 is CASSRDGTNTGELFF. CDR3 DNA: TGTGCCAGCAGCCGGGACGGGACGAACACCGGGGAGCTGTTTTTT.

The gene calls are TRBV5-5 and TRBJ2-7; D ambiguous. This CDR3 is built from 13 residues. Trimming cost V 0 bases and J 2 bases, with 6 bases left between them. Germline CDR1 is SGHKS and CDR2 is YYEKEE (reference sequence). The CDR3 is CASSLDGPYEQYF. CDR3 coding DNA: TGTGCCAGCAGCTTGGACGGCCCCTACGAGCAGTACTTC.

CDR3 in amino acids: CASSLAGIKNTEAFF. The CDR3 coding sequence is TGTGCCAGCAGTTTAGCCGGTATTAAGAACACTGAAGCTTTCTTT. The chain uses TRBV27 and TRBJ1-1; D gene uncertain. CDR1 MNHEY and CDR2 SMNVEV come from the germline V gene (reference sequence). The length of the CDR3 is 15 residues. V lost 2 bases and J 1 base, leaving 11 bases between the germline ends.

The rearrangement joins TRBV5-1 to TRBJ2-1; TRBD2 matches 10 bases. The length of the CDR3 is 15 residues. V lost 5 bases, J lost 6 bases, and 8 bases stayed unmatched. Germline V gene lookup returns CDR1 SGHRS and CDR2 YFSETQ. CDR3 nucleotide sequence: TGCGCCAGCAGTCTTAGCGGGGGGATACCCAATGAGCAGTTCTTC. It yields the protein CASSLSGGIPNEQFF.

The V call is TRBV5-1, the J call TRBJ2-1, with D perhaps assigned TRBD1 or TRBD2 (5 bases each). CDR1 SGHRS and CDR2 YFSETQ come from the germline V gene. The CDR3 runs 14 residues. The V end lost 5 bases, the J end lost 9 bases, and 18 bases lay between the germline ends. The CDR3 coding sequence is TGCGCCAGCAGGGGACGGTCTCAAGGGGCTGAGCAGTTCTTC. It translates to CASRGRSQGAEQFF. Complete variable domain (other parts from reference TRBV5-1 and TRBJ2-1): KAGVTQTPRYLIKTRGQQVTLSCSPISGHRSVSWYQQTPGQGLQFLFEYFSETQRNKGNFPGRFSGRQFSNSRSEMNVSTLELGDSALYLCASRGRSQGAEQFFGPGTRLTVL.

CDR3 loop: CASSHASDPKFHEQFF. CDR3 nucleotides: TGTGCCAGCAGCCATGCTAGTGATCCGAAATTCCATGAGCAGTTCTTC. The V and J genes are TRBV4-2 and TRBJ2-1; unclear D gene. The CDR3 runs 16 residues. Germline assignment: CDR1 LGHNA and CDR2 YNFKEQ. Trimming took 3 bases from V and 8 from J, leaving 20 bases between them.

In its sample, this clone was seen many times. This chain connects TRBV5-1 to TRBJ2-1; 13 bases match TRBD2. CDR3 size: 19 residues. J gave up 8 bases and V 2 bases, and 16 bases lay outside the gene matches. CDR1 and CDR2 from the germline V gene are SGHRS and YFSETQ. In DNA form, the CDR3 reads TGCGCCAGCAGCTTCGTGACTAGCGGGGGGCCGGGGAGCAAGGATGAGCAGTTCTTC. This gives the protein CASSFVTSGGPGSKDEQFF.

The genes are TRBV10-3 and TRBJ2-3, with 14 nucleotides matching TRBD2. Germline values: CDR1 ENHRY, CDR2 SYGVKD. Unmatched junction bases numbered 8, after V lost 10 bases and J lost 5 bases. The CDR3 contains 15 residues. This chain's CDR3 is CATRLAGGPRDTQYF. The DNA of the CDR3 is TGTGCCACCCGACTAGCGGGGGGGCCACGAGATACGCAGTATTTT.